Below, 23 T cell receptor beta chains from the same sample are listed, as sequenced in a study of blood T cell repertoires in COVID-19. Method: immunoSEQ multiplex PCR; TCRdb's copy keeps in-frame clones and lacks some. The sample lists 150,000 or so clones, roughly 89% occurring once. The sample taken for sequencing was peripheral blood. The receptors come from a man over 45 with acute or convalescent COVID-19.

The chain couples TRBV6-1 to TRBJ2-7; 10 bases agree with TRBD2. Per germline, CDR1 MNHNS and CDR2 SASEGT. Trimming at V came to 0 bases and at J to 4 bases, leaving 3 bases not matched to a gene. The length of the CDR3 is 15 residues. CDR3 sequence reads: CASSEALAGAYEQYV. The CDR3 bases are TGTGCCAGCAGTGAAGCCCTAGCGGGGGCATACGAGCAGTACGTC.

This chain links TRBV10-3 with TRBJ2-6; maybe TRBD2 (5 bases). There are 13 residues in the CDR3. Germline values: CDR1 ENHRY, CDR2 SYGVKD. V shed 10 bases and J shed 4 bases, with 11 bases lying between them. In DNA, the CDR3 is TGTGCCACTACTCGGGAAGGGGCCAACGTCCTGACTTTC. The encoded protein is CATTREGANVLTF.

The gene calls are TRBV28 and TRBJ1-4; D remains ambiguous. There are 14 residues in the CDR3. Trimming left V 3 bases short and J 3 bases short, with 8 bases between. The germline CDR1 and CDR2 sequences are MDHEN and SYDVKM. The CDR3 sequence is CASSFTAPNEKLFF. For the CDR3, the DNA is TGTGCCAGCAGTTTTACAGCCCCTAATGAAAAACTGTTTTTT. The whole variable domain, filled in from reference TRBV28 and TRBJ1-4, reads DVKVTQSSRYLVKRTGEKVFLECVQDMDHENMFWYRQDPGLGLRLIYFSYDVKMKEKGDIPEGYSVSREKKERFSLILESASTNQTSMYLCASSFTAPNEKLFFGSGTQLSVL.

The chain joins TRBV20-1 to TRBJ1-2; 7 bases agree with TRBD1. The CDR3 runs 10 residues. Trimming removed 5 bases from V and 7 bases from J; junction bases left unmatched: 1. Germline CDR1 and CDR2: DFQATT and SNEGSKA (reference sequence). The CDR3 sequence: CSASGGGYTF. CDR3 coding DNA: TGCAGTGCTTCAGGGGGTGGCTACACCTTC.

The CDR3 loop is CASSGPDRDKWGYGYTF. The DNA of the CDR3 is TGTGCCAGCAGTGGGCCCGACAGGGACAAATGGGGCTATGGCTACACCTTC. The chain links TRBV28 to TRBJ1-2; the match to TRBD1 covers 7 bases. Germline V gene lookup returns CDR1 MDHEN and CDR2 SYDVKM. V dropped 5 bases and J dropped 4; count of bases not matched to a gene: 16. The CDR3 loop spans 17 amino acids.

The chain joins TRBV10-3 to TRBJ1-5, with D possibly TRBD1 on 6 matching bases. Trimming shortened V by 6 bases and J by 0 bases, and 12 bases separated the two germline ends. The CDR3 extends over 15 amino acids. Germline V gene lookup returns CDR1 ENHRY and CDR2 SYGVKD. CDR3 nucleotides: TGTGCCATCAGATCTGGACAGAATAGCAATCAGCCCCAGCATTTT. Translated, it gives CAIRSGQNSNQPQHF.

V gene TRBV12-5 combines with J gene TRBJ2-7, with TRBD2 identical over 12 bases. Germline CDR1 is LGHNT and CDR2 is FRNRAP. Trimming removed 10 bases from V and 6 bases from J; junction bases left unmatched: 7. The CDR3 contains 13 residues. CDR3 sequence: CANSGTSGREQYF. The CDR3 coding sequence is TGTGCTAATTCCGGGACTAGCGGGCGCGAGCAGTACTTC.

The V call is TRBV9, the J call TRBJ1-1; the D gene is possibly TRBD1 (6 bases). This CDR3 has 15 residues. The V end was cut by 4 bases, the J end by 1 base, with 14 bases between. Germline V gives CDR1 SGDLS, CDR2 YYNGEE. CDR3 amino acids: CASSPMGGGNTEAFF. CDR3 sequence (DNA): TGTGCCAGCAGCCCTATGGGAGGGGGGAACACTGAAGCTTTCTTT.

The chain couples TRBV7-2 to TRBJ1-5, with D unresolved. Germline CDR1 is SGHTA and CDR2 is FQGNSA. Trimming cost V 6 bases and J 5 bases, with 11 bases left between them. This CDR3 is 13 amino acids long. CDR3 amino acids: CASSLYLHQPQHF. CDR3 sequence (DNA): TGTGCCAGCAGTCTCTACCTCCATCAGCCCCAGCATTTT.

CDR3 loop: CASSLPIRGYEQFF. CDR3 in DNA: TGTGCCAGCAGCCTACCGATAAGGGGGTATGAGCAGTTCTTC. The rearrangement links TRBV2 to TRBJ2-1; possible D gene TRBD1, 6 bases. V was clipped by 6 bases and J by 8 bases, with 17 bases between them. CDR3 length: 14 amino acids. Germline lookup yields CDR1 SNHLY and CDR2 FYNNEI.

The chain employs TRBV7-6 and TRBJ1-6; no definite D call. The CDR3 has 17 amino acids. Trimming took off 4 bases at V and 8 bases at J, with 21 bases between the two ends. Per germline, CDR1 SGHVS and CDR2 FNYEAQ. DNA for the CDR3: TGTGCCAGCAGCTCCTCCCCAGCGGGTGGCCTTTATTCACCCCTCCACTTT. This translates into CASSSSPAGGLYSPLHF. Supplemented by reference TRBV7-6 and TRBJ1-6, the full variable domain reads GAGVSQSPRYKVTKRGQDVALRCDPISGHVSLYWYRQALGQGPEFLTYFNYEAQQDKSGLPNDRFSAERPEGSISTLTIQRTEQRDSAMYRCASSSSPAGGLYSPLHFGNGTRLTVT.

In this sample, this clone turned up a few times. The chain employs TRBV29-1 and TRBJ2-1, with D possibly TRBD2 on 5 matching bases. This CDR3 has 14 residues. Germline V CDR1 and CDR2: SQVTM, ANQGSEA. Deletions cut 4 bases from V and 9 bases from J, with 19 bases between. The CDR3 reads CSVARRLADLEQFF. The CDR3 region has the DNA TGCAGCGTTGCCAGAAGGCTAGCTGATCTTGAGCAGTTCTTC.

The chain combines TRBV11-2 with TRBJ2-5, with 8 bases aligning to TRBD1. V gave up 7 bases and J gave up 5 bases; unmatched junction bases: 12. CDR1 and CDR2 from the germline V gene are SGHAT and FQNNGV. The CDR3 has 15 amino acids. The DNA of the CDR3 is TGTGCCAGCACCAAGTCAGGGGGCTCCCTGGAGACCCAGTACTTC. This sequence encodes CASTKSGGSLETQYF.

The chain employs TRBV27 and TRBJ2-5; 9 nucleotides line up with TRBD1. CDR3 length equals 16 residues. With V trimmed by 8 bases and J by 5 bases, 15 bases remained unmatched. CDR1 and CDR2 from the germline V gene are MNHEY and SMNVEV (reference sequence). CDR3 amino acids: CASGTWTGVVVETQYF. The CDR3 coding sequence is TGTGCCAGCGGAACCTGGACAGGGGTTGTTGTGGAGACCCAGTACTTC.

The V and J genes are TRBV5-1 and TRBJ1-2; TRBD1 aligns across 7 bases. The CDR3 is 15 residues long. Germline V gene data show CDR1 as SGHRS and CDR2 as YFSETQ. Trimming cost V 4 bases and J 4 bases; bases outside gene matches: 10. The CDR3 region is CASSPPYRGFYGYTF. The CDR3 region has the DNA TGCGCCAGCAGCCCCCCATACAGGGGATTCTATGGCTACACCTTC.

The chain has TRBV19 and TRBJ2-2, with 7 bases identical to TRBD1. V shed 5 bases and J 0 bases; nucleotides not matched to a gene: 3. Germline V gene sequence: CDR1 LNHDA, CDR2 SQIVND (reference sequence). The CDR3 has 15 residues. CDR3 nucleotides: TGTGCCAGTAGTGGGGACAGCTCGAACACCGGGGAGCTGTTTTTT. The encoded protein is CASSGDSSNTGELFF. The full variable domain, completed using reference TRBV19 and TRBJ2-2, is DGGITQSPKYLFRKEGQNVTLSCEQNLNHDAMYWYRQDPGQGLRLIYYSQIVNDFQKGDIAEGYSVSREKKESFPLTVTSAQKNPTAFYLCASSGDSSNTGELFFGEGSRLTVL.

This sequence joins TRBV7-9 and TRBJ1-2, with D unresolved. Trimming shortened V by 5 bases and J by 5 bases, and 15 bases separated the two germline ends. Germline V gene data show CDR1 as SEHNR and CDR2 as FQNEAQ (reference sequence). The CDR3 sequence is 14 residues long. The CDR3: CASSGSVSGYGYTF. CDR3 coding DNA: TGTGCCAGCAGCGGCAGTGTTTCGGGTTATGGCTACACCTTC. Full variable domain (outside the CDR3, taken from reference TRBV7-9 and TRBJ1-2): DTGVSQNPRHKITKRGQNVTFRCDPISEHNRLYWYRQTLGQGPEFLTYFQNEAQLEKSRLLSDRFSAERPKGSFSTLEIQRTEQGDSAMYLCASSGSVSGYGYTFGSGTRLTVV.

The V and J genes are TRBV6-5 and TRBJ2-1; 14 bases fit TRBD2. The germline V gene has CDR1 MNHEY and CDR2 SVGAGI. With 6 bases clipped from V and 6 bases from J, the junction kept 4 bases outside the gene matches. CDR3 size: 15 residues. CDR3: CASRTGTSGSNEQFF. The CDR3 bases are TGTGCCAGCAGGACCGGGACTAGCGGGAGCAATGAGCAGTTCTTC.

The J gene is TRBJ2-7, the V gene TRBV18; 9 bases are a match to TRBD1. Looked up from germline, CDR1 is KGHSH and CDR2 is LQKENI. The V gene end was trimmed by 4 bases and the J gene end by 4 bases; junction bases not matched to a gene: 5. This CDR3 region has 14 residues. The CDR3 is CASSRRQGEYEQYF. The CDR3 DNA is TGTGCCAGCTCACGGAGACAGGGGGAGTACGAGCAGTACTTC. Looking up the rest from reference TRBV18 and TRBJ2-7 gives the full variable domain: NAGVMQNPRHLVRRRGQEARLRCSPMKGHSHVYWYRQLPEEGLKFMVYLQKENIIDESGMPKERFSAEFPKEGPSILRIQQVVRGDSAAYFCASSRRQGEYEQYFGPGTRLTVT.

The count of this clone is one. This chain connects TRBV15 to TRBJ1-2, with 7 bases that match TRBD1. V was clipped by 0 bases and J by 5 bases; unmatched bases: 6. The CDR3 has 15 residues. Germline loops: CDR1 LNHNV, CDR2 YYDKDF (reference sequence). The CDR3 spells CATSRDAGTVYGYTF. The CDR3 DNA is TGTGCCACCAGCAGAGATGCGGGGACAGTATATGGCTACACCTTC.

The V and J genes are TRBV24-1 and TRBJ1-2, with 12 bases fitting TRBD1. This CDR3 has 13 amino acids. Germline V CDR1 and CDR2: KGHDR, SFDVKD. V lost 7 bases, J lost 8 bases, and 4 bases stayed unmatched. CDR3 region: CATRGQGAEGYTF. The DNA for the CDR3 is TGTGCCACCAGGGGACAGGGGGCGGAGGGCTACACCTTC.

The count of this clone is one. The chain combines TRBV6-5 with TRBJ1-2; no reliable D call. The CDR3 runs 16 residues. Germline V gives CDR1 MNHEY, CDR2 SVGAGI. Trimming stripped 4 bases from V and 1 base from J, with 16 bases between. DNA for the CDR3: TGTGCCAGCAGTTCCCCCAGGTCGGGATTTAACTATGGCTACACCTTC. Its translation is CASSSPRSGFNYGYTF.

The genes are TRBV28 and TRBJ2-3; 9 bases line up with TRBD2. The junction had 8 bases not matched to a gene; V was cut back by 6 bases and J by 4 bases. The CDR3 consists of 15 residues. The germline V gene encodes CDR1 MDHEN and CDR2 SYDVKM. CDR3 DNA sequence: TGTGCCAGCAGACCTTCCGGGACTAGCCCAGATACGCAGTATTTT. Protein product: CASRPSGTSPDTQYF.